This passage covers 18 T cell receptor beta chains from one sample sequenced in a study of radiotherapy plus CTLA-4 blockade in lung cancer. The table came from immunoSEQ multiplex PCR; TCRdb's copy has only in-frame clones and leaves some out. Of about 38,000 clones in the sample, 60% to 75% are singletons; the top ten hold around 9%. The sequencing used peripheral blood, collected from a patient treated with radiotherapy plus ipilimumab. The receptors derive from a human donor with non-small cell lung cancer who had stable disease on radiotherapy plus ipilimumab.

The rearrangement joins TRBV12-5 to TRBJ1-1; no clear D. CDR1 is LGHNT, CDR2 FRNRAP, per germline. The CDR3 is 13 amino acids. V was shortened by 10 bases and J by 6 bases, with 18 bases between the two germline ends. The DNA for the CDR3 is TGTGCTACGTCGGCGGAAGGGAGTGCTGAAGCTTTCTTT. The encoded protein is CATSAEGSAEAFF.

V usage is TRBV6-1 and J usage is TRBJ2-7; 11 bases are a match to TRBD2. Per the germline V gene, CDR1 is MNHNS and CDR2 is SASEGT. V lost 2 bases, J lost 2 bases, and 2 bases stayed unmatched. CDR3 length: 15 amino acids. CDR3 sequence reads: CASSELAGGPYEQYV. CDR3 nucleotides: TGTGCCAGCAGTGAACTAGCGGGGGGCCCCTACGAGCAGTACGTC.

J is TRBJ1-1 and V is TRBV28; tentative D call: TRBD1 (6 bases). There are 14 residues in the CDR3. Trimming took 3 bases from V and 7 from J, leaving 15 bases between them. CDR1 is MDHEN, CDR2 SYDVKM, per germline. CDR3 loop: CASSFLGGLSEAFF. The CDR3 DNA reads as TGTGCCAGCAGTTTCCTCGGGGGGCTGAGTGAAGCTTTCTTT.

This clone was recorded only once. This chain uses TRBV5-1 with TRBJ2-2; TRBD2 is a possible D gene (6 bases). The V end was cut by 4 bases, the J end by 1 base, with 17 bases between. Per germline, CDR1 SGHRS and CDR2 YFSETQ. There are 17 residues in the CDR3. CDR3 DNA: TGCGCCAGCAGCCCCCCCCGGCAAGCGGGGAACACCGGGGAGCTGTTTTTT. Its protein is CASSPPRQAGNTGELFF.

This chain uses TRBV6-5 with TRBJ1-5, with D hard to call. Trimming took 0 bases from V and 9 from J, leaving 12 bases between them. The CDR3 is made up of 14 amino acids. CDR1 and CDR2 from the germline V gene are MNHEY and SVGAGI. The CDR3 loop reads CASSYSRQSGPQHF. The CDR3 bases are TGTGCCAGCAGTTACTCGAGGCAATCAGGGCCCCAGCATTTT.

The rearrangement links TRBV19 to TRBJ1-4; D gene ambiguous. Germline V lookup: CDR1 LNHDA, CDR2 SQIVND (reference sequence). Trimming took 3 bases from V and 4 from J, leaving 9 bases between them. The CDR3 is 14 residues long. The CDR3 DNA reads TGTGCCAGTAGTATGCGGGGTGATAATGAAAAACTGTTTTTT. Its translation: CASSMRGDNEKLFF.

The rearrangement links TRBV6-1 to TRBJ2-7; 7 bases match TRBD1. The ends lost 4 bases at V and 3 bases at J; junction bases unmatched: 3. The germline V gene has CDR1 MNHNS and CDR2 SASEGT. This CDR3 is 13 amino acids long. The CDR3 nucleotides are TGTGCCAGCAGTGCCCGACAGGGCTACGAGCAGTACGTC. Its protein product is CASSARQGYEQYV.

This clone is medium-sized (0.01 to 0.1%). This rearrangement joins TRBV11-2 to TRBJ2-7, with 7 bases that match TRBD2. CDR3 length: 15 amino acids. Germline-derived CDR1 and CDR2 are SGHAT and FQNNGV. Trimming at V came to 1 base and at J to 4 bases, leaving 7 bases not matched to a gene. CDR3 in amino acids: CASSLAASGGYEQYF. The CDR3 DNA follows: TGTGCCAGCAGCTTAGCCGCTAGCGGAGGGTACGAGCAGTACTTC.

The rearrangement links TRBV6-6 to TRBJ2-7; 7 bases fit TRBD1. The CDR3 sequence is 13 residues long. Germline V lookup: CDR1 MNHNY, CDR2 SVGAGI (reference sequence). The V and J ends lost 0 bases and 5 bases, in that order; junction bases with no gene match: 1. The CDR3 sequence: CASSYSTGNEQYF. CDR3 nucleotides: TGTGCCAGCAGTTACTCGACAGGGAACGAGCAGTACTTC.

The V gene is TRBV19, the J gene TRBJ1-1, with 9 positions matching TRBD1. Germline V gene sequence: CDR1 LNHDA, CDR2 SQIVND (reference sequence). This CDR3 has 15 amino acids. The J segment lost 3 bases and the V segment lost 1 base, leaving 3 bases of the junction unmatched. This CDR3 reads CASSIGTGADTEAFF. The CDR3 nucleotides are TGTGCCAGTAGTATAGGGACAGGGGCAGACACTGAAGCTTTCTTT. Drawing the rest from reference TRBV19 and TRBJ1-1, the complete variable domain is DGGITQSPKYLFRKEGQNVTLSCEQNLNHDAMYWYRQDPGQGLRLIYYSQIVNDFQKGDIAEGYSVSREKKESFPLTVTSAQKNPTAFYLCASSIGTGADTEAFFGQGTRLTVV.

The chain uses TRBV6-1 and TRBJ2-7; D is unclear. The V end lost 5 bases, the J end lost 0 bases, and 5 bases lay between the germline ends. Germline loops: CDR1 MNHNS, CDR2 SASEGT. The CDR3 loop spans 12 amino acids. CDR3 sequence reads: CASSYSSYEQYF. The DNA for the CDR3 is TGTGCCAGCAGTTATAGCTCCTACGAGCAGTACTTC.

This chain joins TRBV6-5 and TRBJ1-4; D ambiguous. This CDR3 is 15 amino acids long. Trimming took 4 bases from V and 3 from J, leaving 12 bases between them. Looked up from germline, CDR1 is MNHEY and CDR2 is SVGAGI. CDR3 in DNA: TGTGCCAGCAGTTCCCGGGTAGCGCCTAATGAAAAACTGTTTTTT. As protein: CASSSRVAPNEKLFF.

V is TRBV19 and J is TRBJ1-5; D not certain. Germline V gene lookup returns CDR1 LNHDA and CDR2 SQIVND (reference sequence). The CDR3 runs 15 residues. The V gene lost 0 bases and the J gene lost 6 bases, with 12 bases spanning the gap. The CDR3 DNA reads TGTGCCAGTAGTATAGACGAAATGTCTGTTCAGCCCCAGCATTTT. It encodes CASSIDEMSVQPQHF.

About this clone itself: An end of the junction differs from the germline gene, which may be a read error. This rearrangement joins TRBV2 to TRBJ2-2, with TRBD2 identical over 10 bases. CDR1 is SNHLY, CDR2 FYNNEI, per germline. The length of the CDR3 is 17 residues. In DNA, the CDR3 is TGTGCCCGCAGCAGGAGCGGGGGGGCCTTGGGGGACGGGGAGCTGTTTTTT. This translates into CARSRSGGALGDGELFF. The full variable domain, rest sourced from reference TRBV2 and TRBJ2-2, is EPEVTQTPSHQVTQMGQEVILRCVPISNHLYFYWYRQILGQKVEFLVSFYNNEISEKSEIFDDQFSVERPDGSNFTLKIRSTKLEDSAMYFCARSRSGGALGDGELFFGEGSRLTVL.

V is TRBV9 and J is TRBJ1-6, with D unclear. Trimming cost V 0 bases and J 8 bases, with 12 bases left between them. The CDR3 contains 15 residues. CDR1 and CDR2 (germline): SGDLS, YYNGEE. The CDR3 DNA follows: TGTGCCAGCAGCGTAGGACGGAGATCGGATTCACCCCTCCACTTT. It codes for CASSVGRRSDSPLHF.

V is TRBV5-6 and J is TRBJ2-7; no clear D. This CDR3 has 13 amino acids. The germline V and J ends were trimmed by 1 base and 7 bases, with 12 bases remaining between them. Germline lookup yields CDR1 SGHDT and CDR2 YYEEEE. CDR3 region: CASSLYGRAEQYF. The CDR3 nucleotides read TGTGCCAGCAGCTTGTACGGGCGAGCAGAGCAGTACTTC.

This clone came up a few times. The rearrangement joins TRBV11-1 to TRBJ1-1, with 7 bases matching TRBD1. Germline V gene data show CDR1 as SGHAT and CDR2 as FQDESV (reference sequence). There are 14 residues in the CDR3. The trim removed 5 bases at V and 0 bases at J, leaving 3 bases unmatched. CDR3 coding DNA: TGTGCCAGCAGCGGGGACAGTATGAACACTGAAGCTTTCTTT. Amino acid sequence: CASSGDSMNTEAFF.

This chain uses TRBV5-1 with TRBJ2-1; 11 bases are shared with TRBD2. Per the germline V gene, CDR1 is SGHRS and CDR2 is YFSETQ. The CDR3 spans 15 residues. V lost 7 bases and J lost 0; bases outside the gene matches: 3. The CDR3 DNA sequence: TGCGCCAGCTGTCTAGCGGGGGGCTCCTACAATGAGCAGTTCTTC. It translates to CASCLAGGSYNEQFF.